Presented here are 21 T cell receptor beta chains from one specimen sequenced in a study of blood T cell repertoires in COVID-19. Data came from immunoSEQ multiplex PCR; TCRdb stores just in-frame clones and leaves some out. Of roughly 68,000 clones listed, around 85% are singletons. Sequencing was carried out using peripheral blood. Receptors were obtained from a woman between 50 and 59 years old with acute or convalescent COVID-19.

This chain connects TRBV30 to TRBJ2-1; TRBD1 agrees at 8 bases. This CDR3 comprises 14 residues. V was clipped by 1 base and J by 7 bases; unmatched bases: 6. Germline lookup yields CDR1 GTSNPN and CDR2 SVGIG (reference sequence). The DNA of the CDR3 is TGTGCCTGGAGTGCCGGGACAGGAAGGAATGAGCAGTTCTTC. Its protein product is CAWSAGTGRNEQFF.

V usage is TRBV2 and J usage is TRBJ2-1, with 12 nucleotides matching TRBD2. This CDR3 has 14 amino acids. With V trimmed by 9 bases and J by 3 bases, 3 bases remained unmatched. Looked up from germline, CDR1 is SNHLY and CDR2 is FYNNEI. CDR3 sequence: CASKLAGGYNEQFF. The CDR3 bases are TGTGCCAGTAAACTAGCGGGAGGCTACAATGAGCAGTTCTTC.

This chain uses TRBV9 with TRBJ2-7; 8 bases are a match to TRBD1. This CDR3 has 14 residues. CDR1 is SGDLS and CDR2 is YYNGEE in the germline V gene. J lost 1 base, V lost 5 bases, and 5 bases had no gene match. CDR3 sequence reads: CASSGGQGSYEQYF. The CDR3 DNA reads as TGTGCCAGCAGTGGAGGACAGGGTTCCTACGAGCAGTACTTC. Looking up the rest from reference TRBV9 and TRBJ2-7 gives the full variable domain: DSGVTQTPKHLITATGQRVTLRCSPRSGDLSVYWYQQSLDQGLQFLIQYYNGEERAKGNILERFSAQQFPDLHSELNLSSLELGDSALYFCASSGGQGSYEQYFGPGTRLTVT.

V is TRBV3-1 (or the pseudogene TRBV3-2) and J is TRBJ2-1, with TRBD2 identical over 13 bases. V shed 2 bases and J 2 bases; nucleotides not matched to a gene: 9. Germline values: CDR1 LGHDT, CDR2 YNNKEL (reference sequence). The CDR3 length is 19 residues. The CDR3 DNA sequence: TGTGCCAGCAGCCAAACGGGGACTAGCGGGGCCCGACCCTACAATGAGCAGTTCTTC. It yields the protein CASSQTGTSGARPYNEQFF.

This clone was seen only a few times. The gene calls are TRBV7-2 and TRBJ2-2, with 11 bases aligning to TRBD2. Looked up from germline, CDR1 is SGHTA and CDR2 is FQGNSA. The length of the CDR3 is 16 residues. The V gene end was trimmed by 2 bases and the J gene end by 5 bases; junction bases not matched to a gene: 4. The CDR3 loop is CASSLTSGSGTGELFF. The CDR3 DNA reads TGTGCCAGCAGCTTAACTAGCGGGAGCGGTACCGGGGAGCTGTTTTTT.

The V and J genes are TRBV12-5 and TRBJ2-6, with 9 bases aligning to TRBD1. V was clipped by 3 bases and J by 10 bases; unmatched bases: 16. The CDR3 is 18 residues long. CDR1 LGHNT and CDR2 FRNRAP come from the germline V gene. CDR3 nucleotide sequence: TGTGCTAGTGGTTTCACTGTCCCGGGACAGGGTAGTAGTAACGTCCTGACTTTC. Translated, it gives CASGFTVPGQGSSNVLTF.

The chain has TRBV25-1 and TRBJ2-2; the D gene is possibly TRBD2 (5 bases). Trimming removed 3 bases at V and 4 bases at J, with 15 bases between. The CDR3 is 16 residues long. Germline V gene data show CDR1 as MGHDK and CDR2 as SYGVNS. CDR3 coding DNA: TGTGCCAGCAGTGAGCCAGACCGGGCGGGCACCGGGGAGCTGTTTTTT. Its protein is CASSEPDRAGTGELFF.

The rearrangement links TRBV7-2 to TRBJ1-2; TRBD1 matches at 9 bases. There are 13 residues in the CDR3. CDR1 is SGHTA and CDR2 is FQGNSA in the germline V gene. J lost 8 bases, V lost 5 bases, and 6 bases had no gene match. Written as DNA, the CDR3 is TGTGCCAGCAGCCAACAGGGGGCAGGGGGCTACACCTTC. It is translated as CASSQQGAGGYTF.

The count of this clone is one. The rearrangement uses TRBV7-9 and TRBJ1-2; 8 bases fit TRBD1. The germline V gene encodes CDR1 SEHNR and CDR2 FQNEAQ (reference sequence). The V segment lost 2 bases and the J segment 4 bases; nucleotides outside the gene matches: 6. This CDR3 has 15 amino acids. The CDR3 coding sequence is TGTGCCAGCAGCTTAACAGGGGGTACGGGCTATGGCTACACCTTC. This codes for CASSLTGGTGYGYTF.

The chain links TRBV18 to TRBJ1-1; TRBD1 might be the D (5 bases). The CDR3 sequence is 15 residues long. Germline values: CDR1 KGHSH, CDR2 LQKENI. V was pared by 2 bases and J by 3 bases, with 13 bases between. The CDR3 coding sequence is TGTGCCAGCTCACCATACGGGGGACGGGACACTGAAGCTTTCTTT. As protein: CASSPYGGRDTEAFF.

This chain links TRBV7-2 with TRBJ2-5; D remains ambiguous. V was shortened by 5 bases and J by 11 bases, with 15 bases between the two germline ends. Germline CDR1 SGHTA, CDR2 FQGNSA. The CDR3 totals 12 residues. For the CDR3, the DNA is TGTGCCAGCAGCCTACCCTCGCCCGCTCAGTACTTC. This codes for CASSLPSPAQYF.

The rearrangement uses TRBV5-1 and TRBJ1-5; D remains ambiguous. V lost 1 base and J 4 bases, leaving 6 bases between the germline ends. This CDR3 region has 13 residues. Germline V gene sequence: CDR1 SGHRS, CDR2 YFSETQ. CDR3 loop: CASSLRENQPQHF. CDR3 sequence (DNA): TGCGCCAGCAGCTTGAGGGAGAATCAGCCCCAGCATTTT.

This clone was observed a few times. This chain links TRBV7-6 with TRBJ2-7, with TRBD1 as a possible D gene (6 bases). CDR1 SGHVS and CDR2 FNYEAQ come from the germline V gene. Trimming stripped 3 bases from V and 2 bases from J, with 11 bases between. This CDR3 region has 14 residues. CDR3 in amino acids: CASSLQGSAYEQYF. In DNA form, the CDR3 reads TGTGCCAGCAGCTTGCAGGGGAGCGCCTACGAGCAGTACTTC.

The genes are TRBV18 and TRBJ1-2, with a weak D call TRBD1 (5 bases). Deletions cut 3 bases from V and 1 base from J, with 6 bases between. Germline-derived CDR1 and CDR2 are KGHSH and LQKENI. CDR3 length equals 13 residues. Here the CDR3 reads CASSPTDNYGYTF. CDR3 DNA sequence: TGTGCCAGCTCACCGACAGATAACTATGGCTACACCTTC.

This clone came up a few times. V and J are TRBV27 and TRBJ2-7, with D tentatively TRBD2 (5 bases). V was cut by 6 bases and J by 3 bases, with 12 bases left in between. Germline CDR1 reads MNHEY; CDR2 reads SMNVEV (reference sequence). This CDR3 region has 13 residues. CDR3 nucleotide sequence: TGTGCCAGCAGCTATCGGAGGCACTACGAGCAGTACTTC. Translating it yields CASSYRRHYEQYF.

This chain uses TRBV24-1 with TRBJ2-1; 12 positions match TRBD2. CDR1 KGHDR and CDR2 SFDVKD come from the germline V gene. This CDR3 has 15 amino acids. The ends lost 5 bases at V and 4 bases at J; junction bases unmatched: 2. Here the CDR3 DNA reads TGTGCCACCAGTGTTGGACTAGCGGGGTACAATGAGCAGTTCTTC. Protein: CATSVGLAGYNEQFF.

This chain connects TRBV9 to TRBJ1-2, with D possibly TRBD1 on 5 matching bases. The germline gives CDR1 SGDLS, CDR2 YYNGEE. V dropped 0 bases and J dropped 1 base, with 13 bases sitting between them. The CDR3 contains 16 residues. The CDR3 here is CASSVGVAGGNYGYTF. CDR3 DNA sequence: TGTGCCAGCAGCGTAGGGGTGGCCGGGGGTAACTATGGCTACACCTTC.

The genes are TRBV5-3 and TRBJ2-1; 7 bases are a match to TRBD2. TRBV5-3 is an ORF for which the function is uncertain. V shed 3 bases, J shed 0 bases, and the junction held 3 bases outside the gene matches. The CDR3 has 15 residues. CDR3 protein: CARSSSGSSYNEQFF. The DNA for the CDR3 is TGTGCCAGAAGCTCTAGCGGCAGCTCCTACAATGAGCAGTTCTTC.

V is TRBV18 and J is TRBJ2-2, with D possibly being TRBD2 (6 bases). The CDR3 is 16 amino acids. Trimming took off 1 base at V and 4 bases at J, with 13 bases between the two ends. Germline V gene sequence: CDR1 KGHSH, CDR2 LQKENI. The CDR3 nucleotides are TGTGCCAGCTCACCACAGACGGGAGTTAGCACCGGGGAGCTGTTTTTT. Protein sequence: CASSPQTGVSTGELFF. The whole variable domain, filled in from reference TRBV18 and TRBJ2-2, reads NAGVMQNPRHLVRRRGQEARLRCSPMKGHSHVYWYRQLPEEGLKFMVYLQKENIIDESGMPKERFSAEFPKEGPSILRIQQVVRGDSAAYFCASSPQTGVSTGELFFGEGSRLTVL.

This chain links TRBV30 with TRBJ1-6; weak D call: TRBD1 (6 bases). Deletions cut 1 base from V and 5 bases from J, with 9 bases between. Germline assignment: CDR1 GTSNPN and CDR2 SVGIG (reference sequence). CDR3 length: 14 amino acids. CDR3 protein: CAWSGTVDNSPLHF. As DNA, the CDR3 is TGTGCCTGGAGTGGGACAGTTGATAATTCACCCCTCCACTTT.

The V and J genes are TRBV28 and TRBJ1-2, with 12 bases matching TRBD1. V was pared by 5 bases and J by 7 bases, with 8 bases of the junction left unmatched. CDR3 length: 15 residues. Per germline, CDR1 MDHEN and CDR2 SYDVKM. CDR3 sequence: CASSTPGQGAFGYTF. DNA of the CDR3: TGTGCCAGCAGTACACCGGGACAGGGGGCGTTTGGCTACACCTTC.